Reported below is one T cell receptor (beta chain). The target antigen is unknown. This sample stems from a study of cytomegalovirus exposure and HLA in healthy donors. The study, taken as a whole, reports: The likely explanation for a cluster of highly shared sequence variants was sequencing artifact. Productive status was seen about 87% or about 30% of the time for most TCR beta V segments in an earlier analysis.

Primers for the PCR totalled 60 Vbeta and 13 Jbeta. Only in-frame clones appear in the TCRdb table, and some are missing; sequencing was by immunoSEQ multiplex PCR. The sample yields about 160,000 clones, approximately 80% seen once. Donors in the study were healthy people who gave bone marrow. This CDR3 is built from 14 residues. Germline CDR1 is LNHDA and CDR2 is SQIVND (reference sequence). The V gene end was trimmed by 4 bases and the J gene end by 2 bases; junction bases not matched to a gene: 3. The clonotype originates from a young man in good health and CMV-seropositive. The specimen was PBMCs. This chain joins TRBV19 and TRBJ2-3, with 7 bases lining up with TRBD2. CDR3 sequence reads: CASSSGRDTDTQYF. The CDR3 DNA is TGTGCCAGTAGTAGCGGGAGAGACACAGATACGCAGTATTTT.